This TCR beta chain was observed in a study of blood T cell repertoires in COVID-19. The repertoire was sequenced with immunoSEQ multiplex PCR; TCRdb's copy has only in-frame clones and lacks some. This sample has around 280,000 clones, with around 89% found just once. The germline gives CDR1 MDHEN, CDR2 SYDVKM. The CDR3 has 14 amino acids. V was trimmed by 6 bases and J by 6 bases, leaving 15 bases between them. The rearrangement uses TRBV28 and TRBJ1-5; D not certain. The origin of this receptor is a woman aged 18-29 years with acute COVID-19. The material sequenced was PBMCs or T cells enriched from blood (not recorded which). The CDR3 loop reads CASRLGEVSQPQHF. CDR3 nucleotide sequence: TGTGCCAGCAGGCTTGGGGAGGTGAGTCAGCCCCAGCATTTT.